The TCR beta chain under discussion was sequenced for a study of blood T cell repertoires in COVID-19. Overall study: T cells, B-cell-depleted T cells, or PBMCs supplied cDNA or gDNA.

The CDR3 length is 13 residues. The V segment lost 10 bases and the J segment 8 bases; nucleotides outside the gene matches: 6. Germline V gives CDR1 LNHDA, CDR2 SQIVND (reference sequence). The cohort comprised adults aged roughly 18 to 90 years residing in approximately 22 US areas. Two negative PCRs, clearance, or symptom resolution were required of recovered Cohort 3 donors. How the authors handled the data: Amplifying reference gene primers gave estimates of nucleated cell counts. Clones were read by immunoSEQ multiplex PCR, and TCRdb kept only the in-frame ones, dropping some. D and trimming come from the DNA, and the V and J calls and clone size come from that table. The data contain over 350,000 clones, 80% to 90% of them singletons.

The origin of this receptor is a woman aged 45-60 years who had recovered from COVID-19. Material for sequencing was PBMCs or T cells enriched from blood (not recorded which). The genes are TRBV19 and TRBJ2-1; 12 positions match TRBD2. The CDR3 DNA reads TGTGCCACCGCTAGCGGGGGGGTCCATGAGCAGTTCTTC. Its translation is CATASGGVHEQFF.